These 29 T cell receptor beta chains came from one sample sequenced in a study of graft-versus-host responses after intestinal transplantation. The antigens these receptors bind are not known. Clones were sequenced by immunoSEQ multiplex PCR, and TCRdb holds only the in-frame ones, with some missing. Of about 71,000 clones listed, less than 95% are singletons. This specimen consisted of unstimulated CD8+ T cells sorted from spleen or lymph node cells, obtained before intestinal transplant. The receptors were sampled from a human donor who received an intestinal transplant.

The V gene is TRBV5-6, the J gene TRBJ2-6, with 8 nucleotides matching TRBD1. V shed 3 bases and J 7 bases; nucleotides not matched to a gene: 6. Germline CDR1 SGHDT, CDR2 YYEEEE. This CDR3 is built from 15 residues. This CDR3 reads CASSSSTGDANVLTF. The DNA of the CDR3 is TGTGCCAGCAGCTCATCGACAGGGGACGCCAACGTCCTGACTTTC.

With regard to this clone: As the CDR3 is not closed by the conserved phenylalanine or tryptophan, this likely results from a read error. The V and J genes are TRBV18 and TRBJ1-6; D may be TRBD1 (6 bases). Per the germline V gene, CDR1 is KGHSH and CDR2 is LQKENI. The CDR3 covers 20 residues. V lost 2 bases and J 8 bases, leaving 28 bases between the germline ends. This chain's CDR3 is CASSPREGTRLHFPHSPLHL. The CDR3 nucleotides are TGTGCCAGCTCACCAAGGGAGGGGACAAGGCTCCACTTCCCTCATTCACCCCTCCACCTT.

This clone was counted a single time. The rearrangement uses TRBV5-1 and TRBJ2-7; 10 nucleotides align to TRBD2. With V trimmed by 6 bases and J by 1 base, 7 bases remained unmatched. From germline, CDR1 is SGHRS and CDR2 YFSETQ. This CDR3 region has 15 residues. CDR3 sequence (DNA): TGCGCCAGCAACTCTTGGACTAGCGGATCCTACGAGCAGTACTTC. Its protein is CASNSWTSGSYEQYF.

J is TRBJ2-4 and V is TRBV7-9; D is unclear. CDR1 and CDR2 from the germline V gene are SEHNR and FQNEAQ (reference sequence). The CDR3 runs 16 residues. Trimming took 3 bases from V and 1 from J, leaving 13 bases between them. CDR3 amino acids: CASSFLTDGAKNIQYF. The CDR3 region has the DNA TGTGCCAGCAGCTTCCTAACAGACGGTGCCAAAAACATTCAGTACTTC.

The V and J genes are TRBV9 and TRBJ2-6, with a tentative D call TRBD1 (6 bases). Germline assignment: CDR1 SGDLS and CDR2 YYNGEE. This CDR3 comprises 20 residues. The ends were cut back, 0 bases at V and 0 bases at J, with 19 bases in the middle. The chain's CDR3 is CASSVVSPTGSSSGANVLTF. The CDR3 DNA reads TGTGCCAGCAGCGTAGTCAGTCCGACAGGATCGAGCTCTGGGGCCAACGTCCTGACTTTC.

CDR3 residues: CASNTQGGRNNEQFF. The CDR3 nucleotides are TGCGCCAGCAACACCCAGGGAGGAAGGAACAATGAGCAGTTCTTC. V is TRBV10-2 and J is TRBJ2-1; TRBD2 might be the D (6 bases). This CDR3 is built from 15 residues. V lost 7 bases and J 5 bases, leaving 18 bases between the germline ends. Per the germline V gene, CDR1 is WSHSY and CDR2 is SAAADI.

The rearrangement uses TRBV9 and TRBJ2-3; D gene uncertain. V lost 4 bases and J 4 bases, leaving 7 bases between the germline ends. The CDR3 loop spans 12 amino acids. Germline lookup yields CDR1 SGDLS and CDR2 YYNGEE. The CDR3 DNA is TGTGCCAGCAGCCCTGGAGCAGATACGCAGTATTTT. It codes for CASSPGADTQYF.

The chain joins TRBV4-1 to TRBJ2-5; D is possibly TRBD2 (6 bases). Germline CDR1 reads MGHRA; CDR2 reads YSYEKL. The V gene lost 5 bases and the J gene lost 2 bases, with 12 bases spanning the gap. The CDR3 totals 14 residues. The CDR3 loop is CASSDGTPQETQYF. The CDR3 coding sequence is TGCGCCAGCAGCGACGGGACTCCTCAAGAGACCCAGTACTTC.

The CDR3 nucleotides read TGTGCCAGTAGTATGGCAGGGGGCGTGGAGCAGTACTTC. Translating it yields CASSMAGGVEQYF. This chain uses TRBV19 with TRBJ2-7; 8 bases agree with TRBD1. This CDR3 comprises 13 residues. V was clipped by 3 bases and J by 7 bases; unmatched bases: 5. Germline values: CDR1 LNHDA, CDR2 SQIVND (reference sequence).

This chain connects TRBV13 to TRBJ1-1; D is unclear. This CDR3 spans 14 amino acids. V lost 1 base, J lost 4 bases, and 10 bases lay in between. CDR1 and CDR2 (germline): PRHDT, FYEKMQ (reference sequence). The CDR3, as DNA: TGTGCCAGCAGCTTAGCCGGGGAGGCCACTGAAGCTTTCTTT. It specifies CASSLAGEATEAFF. The full variable domain, in which reference TRBV13 and TRBJ1-1 provide the parts outside the CDR3, is AAGVIQSPRHLIKEKRETATLKCYPIPRHDTVYWYQQGPGQDPQFLISFYEKMQSDKGSIPDRFSAQQFSDYHSELNMSSLELGDSALYFCASSLAGEATEAFFGQGTRLTVV.

This clone occurred once. J is TRBJ1-6 and V is TRBV7-3; D is perhaps TRBD1 (5 bases). This CDR3 contains 15 residues. The germline V and J ends were trimmed by 1 base and 7 bases, with 11 bases remaining between them. Germline CDR1 is SGHTA and CDR2 is FQGTGA. CDR3 loop: CASSLIPGYNSPLHF. The CDR3 DNA reads TGTGCCAGCAGCTTAATTCCAGGGTACAATTCACCCCTCCACTTT.

The chain links TRBV19 to TRBJ1-1; D is perhaps TRBD1 (6 bases). V lost 5 bases, J lost 8 bases, and 21 bases lay in between. From germline, CDR1 is LNHDA and CDR2 SQIVND (reference sequence). The CDR3 length is 15 residues. The CDR3 nucleotides read TGTGCCAGTAGTGCCCCGGGACAATGGACGGAGGAAGCTTTCTTT. Protein product: CASSAPGQWTEEAFF. Looking up the rest from reference TRBV19 and TRBJ1-1 gives the full variable domain: DGGITQSPKYLFRKEGQNVTLSCEQNLNHDAMYWYRQDPGQGLRLIYYSQIVNDFQKGDIAEGYSVSREKKESFPLTVTSAQKNPTAFYLCASSAPGQWTEEAFFGQGTRLTVV.

The chain recombines TRBV9 with TRBJ2-5, with 10 positions matching TRBD1. V lost 1 base to trimming and J lost 0 bases; unmatched junction nucleotides: 9. The CDR3 is made up of 18 amino acids. Germline loops: CDR1 SGDLS, CDR2 YYNGEE. CDR3 in amino acids: CASSVRDRGHTYQETQYF. Here the CDR3 DNA reads TGTGCCAGCAGCGTAAGGGACAGGGGCCACACGTACCAAGAGACCCAGTACTTC.

This clone was detected only once. The chain has TRBV5-4 and TRBJ1-1; D unclear. Germline V gene sequence: CDR1 SGHNT, CDR2 YYREEE (reference sequence). V lost 3 bases and J lost 2, with 8 bases in between. This CDR3 comprises 13 residues. The CDR3 DNA reads as TGTGCCAGCAGCTCCCCCCCAAACACTGAAGCTTTCTTT. It is translated as CASSSPPNTEAFF. The full variable domain, in which reference TRBV5-4 and TRBJ1-1 provide the parts outside the CDR3, is ETGVTQSPTHLIKTRGQQVTLRCSSQSGHNTVSWYQQALGQGPQFIFQYYREEENGRGNFPPRFSGLQFPNYSSELNVNALELDDSALYLCASSSPPNTEAFFGQGTRLTVV.

This clone has just one count. The V call is TRBV7-9, the J call TRBJ1-3; tentative D call: TRBD1 (5 bases). V was cut by 3 bases and J by 2 bases, with 8 bases left in between. This CDR3 region has 14 residues. From germline, CDR1 is SEHNR and CDR2 FQNEAQ (reference sequence). CDR3 region: CASSFVGAGNTIYF. The CDR3 DNA is TGTGCCAGCAGCTTCGTAGGGGCTGGAAACACCATATATTTT.

The chain uses TRBV6-5 and TRBJ2-7, with 7 bases matching TRBD2. The CDR3 contains 14 residues. V lost 2 bases and J lost 0; bases outside the gene matches: 1. The germline gives CDR1 MNHEY, CDR2 SVGAGI. CDR3 residues: CASSYGDYSYEQYF. For the CDR3, the DNA is TGTGCCAGCAGTTACGGGGACTACTCCTACGAGCAGTACTTC.

In its sample, this clone was seen once. The chain links TRBV6-1 to TRBJ2-2; no clear D. With 6 bases removed from V and 6 bases from J, the gap between germline ends came to 5 bases. The CDR3 is 11 residues long. Germline V lookup: CDR1 MNHNS, CDR2 SASEGT. In DNA form, the CDR3 reads TGTGCCAGCAGGAGTGCCGGGGAGCTGTTTTTT. This translates into CASRSAGELFF.

The CDR3 here is CASSQGVNEQFF. The CDR3 coding sequence is TGCGCCAGCAGCCAAGGCGTGAATGAGCAGTTCTTC. This chain links TRBV4-1 with TRBJ2-1; no clear D gene. This CDR3 comprises 12 residues. Germline V gene data show CDR1 as MGHRA and CDR2 as YSYEKL. V dropped 1 base and J dropped 7 bases, with 5 bases sitting between them.

This chain uses TRBV7-6 with TRBJ2-7, with 7 nucleotides matching TRBD2. The CDR3 is 14 residues long. J gave up 2 bases and V 5 bases, and 6 bases lay outside the gene matches. Germline CDR1 is SGHVS and CDR2 is FNYEAQ. The CDR3 spells CASSQASGTYEQYF. CDR3 DNA: TGTGCCAGCAGCCAAGCTAGCGGTACCTACGAGCAGTACTTC.

The chain is built from TRBV6-5 and TRBJ1-2; D is unresolved. The V and J ends lost 7 bases and 8 bases respectively, with 23 bases between them. The germline V gene encodes CDR1 MNHEY and CDR2 SVGAGI. The CDR3 covers 15 residues. As DNA, the CDR3 is TGTGCCAGCACCTACACACTTGGAGGCCACGGGGGCTACACCTTC. It yields the protein CASTYTLGGHGGYTF.

V and J are TRBV7-9 and TRBJ2-1, with 10 bases lining up with TRBD2. The length of the CDR3 is 18 residues. The J segment lost 4 bases and the V segment lost 5 bases, leaving 14 bases of the junction unmatched. Germline-derived CDR1 and CDR2 are SEHNR and FQNEAQ (reference sequence). This CDR3 is CASSNTHGGLAEYNEQFF. As DNA, the CDR3 is TGTGCCAGCAGCAATACCCACGGTGGACTAGCGGAATACAATGAGCAGTTCTTC.

This clone has just a few counts. The chain is built from TRBV6-5 and TRBJ2-7; 7 bases align to TRBD2. Looked up from germline, CDR1 is MNHEY and CDR2 is SVGAGI. V trimming: 4 bases; J trimming: 7 bases; junction bases outside the gene matches: 4. The CDR3 loop spans 12 amino acids. The CDR3 region has the DNA TGTGCCAGCAGTTCCCCGGGAGGAGAGCAGTACTTC. Translated: CASSSPGGEQYF.

This chain connects TRBV7-9 to TRBJ2-1; D is possibly TRBD1 (6 bases). Trimming left V 1 base short and J 5 bases short, with 9 bases between. This CDR3 has 14 residues. The germline gives CDR1 SEHNR, CDR2 FQNEAQ (reference sequence). CDR3 in DNA: TGTGCCAGCAGCTTAGTACAGGGAAACAATGAGCAGTTCTTC. It codes for CASSLVQGNNEQFF.

The chain has TRBV15 and TRBJ2-3; 9 bases are shared with TRBD2. V was clipped by 1 base and J by 1 base; unmatched bases: 12. The germline V gene has CDR1 LNHNV and CDR2 YYDKDF (reference sequence). CDR3 length: 19 residues. CDR3 bases: TGTGCCACCAGCAGAGGGAGGTCAGCGGGGGGCGGGGGCACAGATACGCAGTATTTT. It translates to CATSRGRSAGGGGTDTQYF.

This clone was counted once. The chain couples TRBV7-6 to TRBJ2-3; 7 bases map to TRBD2. Per the germline V gene, CDR1 is SGHVS and CDR2 is FNYEAQ. J lost 2 bases, V lost 0 bases, and 8 bases had no gene match. The CDR3 runs 17 residues. The CDR3 protein is CASSLAPGGGYTDTQYF. CDR3 nucleotide sequence: TGTGCCAGCAGCTTAGCGCCCGGCGGGGGATACACAGATACGCAGTATTTT.

The chain employs TRBV5-5 and TRBJ2-2; 9 bases are a match to TRBD1. Losses at the gene ends were 3 bases for V and 7 bases for J; bases not matched to a gene: 7. Germline V gene data show CDR1 as SGHKS and CDR2 as YYEKEE (reference sequence). The CDR3 totals 15 residues. This CDR3 is CASSWTGEDGGELFF. As DNA, the CDR3 is TGTGCCAGCAGCTGGACAGGGGAGGATGGCGGGGAGCTGTTTTTT.

This clone was counted a single time. This chain uses TRBV19 with TRBJ1-1, with D perhaps matching TRBD1 (5 bases). This CDR3 contains 13 residues. Germline loops: CDR1 LNHDA, CDR2 SQIVND (reference sequence). V lost 5 bases and J lost 3, with 10 bases in between. CDR3 loop: CASSHDSYTEAFF. The CDR3 DNA reads as TGTGCCAGTAGTCACGACAGTTACACTGAAGCTTTCTTT.

V and J are TRBV27 and TRBJ2-5, with 7 bases identical to TRBD2. Germline V gives CDR1 MNHEY, CDR2 SMNVEV (reference sequence). The CDR3 spans 16 residues. Trimming took 1 base from V and 2 from J; bases not matched to a gene: 7. The CDR3 bases are TGTGCCAGCAGTTTATTCCCTAGCGGCCGACAAGAGACCCAGTACTTC. It translates to CASSLFPSGRQETQYF.

The chain combines TRBV5-1 with TRBJ1-1, with 7 bases lining up with TRBD1. This CDR3 spans 14 amino acids. The trim removed 3 bases at V and 0 bases at J, leaving 2 bases unmatched. Per the germline V gene, CDR1 is SGHRS and CDR2 is YFSETQ. For the CDR3, the DNA is TGCGCCAGCAGCTGGGGACAGTTGAACACTGAAGCTTTCTTT. It is translated as CASSWGQLNTEAFF.